This is a list of T cell receptor beta chains from one sample in a study of cytomegalovirus exposure and HLA in healthy donors. The data were produced by immunoSEQ multiplex PCR, yet TCRdb's version contains in-frame clones alone and is incomplete. In the table there are 130,000 or so clones, around 8.5% of which are singletons. The sample taken for sequencing was PBMCs. These receptors came from a man between 40 and 49 years old in good health and CMV-seronegative. The CDR3 runs from the conserved cysteine through the conserved F or W. D genes are given only for firm matches. Clone size appears in some rows only: once, few, many, or a class for an expanded clone.

clone_size,d_call,j_call,v_call,cdr3_aa,cdr3_nt
.,TRBD2,TRBJ2-5,TRBV2,CASSREASGGQETQYF,TGTGCCAGCAGTAGAGAGGCTAGCGGGGGGCAAGAGACCCAGTACTTC
.,.,TRBJ1-3,TRBV7-6,CASSGGISGNTIYF,TGTGCCAGCAGTGGGGGGATAAGCGGAAACACCATATATTTT
few,.,TRBJ2-7,TRBV4-1,CASSQDRSYEQYF,TGCGCCAGCAGCCAAGACCGGAGTTACGAGCAGTACTTC
few,.,TRBJ1-1,TRBV11-2,CASSQTGPNEAFF,TGTGCCAGCAGCCAGACAGGCCCCAATGAAGCTTTCTTT
.,.,TRBJ1-1,TRBV7-2,CASSLGQGYTEAFF,TGTGCCAGCAGCTTAGGGCAGGGTTACACTGAAGCTTTCTTT
.,.,TRBJ2-7,TRBV7-8,CASSRGGSSSYEQYF,TGTGCCAGCAGCCGCGGGGGCTCCAGCTCCTACGAGCAGTACTTC
.,.,TRBJ2-7,TRBV11-2,CASSLGGPGAYEQYF,TGTGCCAGCAGCTTAGGAGGGCCCGGGGCCTACGAGCAGTACTTC
few,TRBD1,TRBJ1-5,TRBV2,CASSWTGSNQPQHF,TGTGCCAGCAGTTGGACAGGAAGCAATCAGCCCCAGCATTTT
.,.,TRBJ1-6,TRBV28,CASSVQGTYNSPLHF,TGTGCCAGCAGTGTACAGGGAACCTATAATTCACCCCTCCACTTT
.,TRBD2,TRBJ2-2,TRBV7-6,CASSLVAGGNTGELFF,TGTGCCAGCAGCTTAGTGGCGGGGGGAAACACCGGGGAGCTGTTTTTT
.,TRBD1,TRBJ1-1,TRBV10-3,CAISRTDREGAEAFF,TGTGCCATCAGCCGAACGGACAGGGAGGGGGCTGAAGCTTTCTTT
few,.,TRBJ2-7,TRBV27,CASRGTGSYEQYF,TGTGCCAGCAGAGGGACTGGATCCTACGAGCAGTACTTC
.,TRBD1,TRBJ1-6,TRBV4-1,CASSPGQGSSYNSPLHF,TGCGCCAGCAGCCCCGGACAGGGGAGCTCCTATAATTCACCCCTCCACTTT
.,.,TRBJ2-5,TRBV29-1,CSVEGAGLETQYF,TGCAGCGTTGAAGGAGCAGGGCTGGAGACCCAGTACTTC
few,TRBD2,TRBJ2-3,TRBV10-2,CASSEPEVLGGGYTDTQYF,TGCGCCAGCAGTGAGCCGGAGGTCTTAGGCGGGGGGTATACAGATACGCAGTATTTT
.,.,TRBJ1-1,TRBV9,CASSSVQSTEAFF,TGTGCCAGCAGCTCCGTACAGAGCACTGAAGCTTTCTTT
.,TRBD1,TRBJ2-5,TRBV5-8,CASSRQGFETQYF,TGTGCCAGCAGCCGACAGGGTTTTGAGACCCAGTACTTC
few,TRBD1,TRBJ1-3,TRBV13,CASSPDRSSGNTIYF,TGTGCCAGCAGTCCGGACAGGAGCTCTGGAAACACCATATATTTT
few,.,TRBJ1-5,TRBV15,CATSRERGGFQPQHF,TGTGCCACCAGCAGAGAGAGGGGGGGATTTCAGCCCCAGCATTTT
few,TRBD1,TRBJ1-3,TRBV18,CASSPRGQDFSGNTIYF,TGTGCCAGCTCACCACGGGGACAGGACTTCTCTGGAAACACCATATATTTT
.,.,TRBJ1-1,TRBV19,CASSIEGGQNTEAFF,TGTGCCAGTAGTATAGAGGGGGGGCAGAACACTGAAGCTTTCTTT
few,.,TRBJ2-5,TRBV6-5,CASSSSGVSIKTQYF,TGTGCCAGCAGTTCATCCGGGGTTTCTATAAAGACCCAGTACTTC
few,.,TRBJ1-1,TRBV11-3,CASGRGPGDEAFF,TGTGCCAGCGGTAGAGGTCCGGGGGATGAAGCTTTCTTT
few,.,TRBJ2-7,TRBV20-1,CSAARGEQYF,TGCAGTGCTGCGAGAGGCGAGCAGTACTTC
few,.,TRBJ1-1,TRBV4-1,CASSQEEGDRTEAFF,TGCGCCAGCAGCCAAGAAGAGGGGGATCGAACTGAAGCTTTCTTT
few,.,TRBJ2-1,TRBV5-6,CASSSGSSYNEQFF,TGTGCCAGCAGCTCGGGTAGCTCCTACAATGAGCAGTTCTTC
few,TRBD2,TRBJ2-7,TRBV5-1,CASSWAGTSNDEQYF,TGCGCCAGCAGCTGGGCGGGGACTAGCAACGACGAGCAGTACTTC
few,.,TRBJ1-4,TRBV4-1,CASSRLTENEKLFF,TGCGCCAGCAGCCGACTGACAGAGAATGAAAAACTGTTTTTT
few,TRBD2,TRBJ2-1,TRBV7-2,CASSPPAGGPSEQFF,TGTGCCAGCAGCCCCCCGGCGGGGGGCCCTAGTGAGCAGTTCTTC
few,.,TRBJ1-2,TRBV7-2,CASSLSQVNYGYTF,TGTGCCAGCAGCTTAAGTCAGGTTAACTATGGCTACACCTTC
many,.,TRBJ1-3,TRBV6-1,CASTINSGNTIYF,TGTGCCAGCACTATTAACTCTGGAAACACCATATATTTT
few,TRBD1,TRBJ2-7,TRBV11-3,CASSPRDRENEQYF,TGTGCCAGCAGTCCCCGGGACAGGGAAAACGAGCAGTACTTC
.,TRBD1,TRBJ2-7,TRBV4-3,CASSQDLGQGREQYF,TGCGCCAGCAGCCAAGATTTAGGACAGGGGCGGGAGCAGTACTTC
few,.,TRBJ2-1,TRBV27,CASSLLGGGSYNEQFF,TGTGCCAGCAGTTTACTGGGGGGTGGTAGCTACAATGAGCAGTTCTTC
.,.,TRBJ2-1,TRBV11-2,CASSPSSNSYNEQFF,TGTGCCAGCAGCCCTAGCAGTAACAGCTACAATGAGCAGTTCTTC
few,TRBD2,TRBJ2-3,TRBV6-4,CASSEERGGVNTQYF,TGTGCCAGCAGTGAAGAGCGGGGGGGTGTAAATACGCAGTATTTT
.,.,TRBJ1-2,TRBV4-1,CASSQTAGRNNYGYTF,TGCGCCAGCAGCCAGACGGCGGGGAGAAATAACTATGGCTACACCTTC
.,.,TRBJ2-3,TRBV5-1,CASSLGPGDTQYF,TGCGCCAGCAGCTTGGGTCCAGGGGACACGCAGTATTTT
.,TRBD1,TRBJ1-2,TRBV23-1,CASSRDRANYGYTF,TGCGCCAGCAGTAGGGACAGGGCCAACTATGGCTACACCTTC
.,TRBD1,TRBJ2-3,TRBV4-1,CASSQEGTGTSTDTQYF,TGCGCCAGCAGCCAAGAAGGGACAGGGACGAGCACAGATACGCAGTATTTT
.,.,TRBJ2-5,TRBV7-3,CASSLVGDQETQYF,TGTGCCAGCAGCCTGGTCGGAGACCAGGAGACCCAGTACTTC
.,TRBD2,TRBJ2-3,TRBV19,CASSPRTSGGTDTQYF,TGTGCCAGTAGTCCCCGGACTAGCGGGGGAACAGATACGCAGTATTTT
few,.,TRBJ2-3,TRBV5-6,CASSLPRAQADTQYF,TGTGCCAGCAGCTTGCCCAGGGCGCAGGCAGATACGCAGTATTTT
few,TRBD1,TRBJ1-1,TRBV28,CASSSPGQGGYTEAFF,TGTGCCAGCAGTTCACCGGGACAGGGTGGTTACACTGAAGCTTTCTTT
few,.,TRBJ2-1,TRBV10-3,CAISEAQAGEQFF,TGTGCCATCAGTGAGGCGCAAGCAGGTGAGCAGTTCTTC
few,.,TRBJ2-7,TRBV27,CASSLAPVGDEQYF,TGTGCCAGCAGTTTAGCCCCCGTCGGTGACGAGCAGTACTTC
few,TRBD1,TRBJ1-2,TRBV15,CATSRGGQGNLNGYTF,TGTGCCACCAGCAGAGGGGGACAGGGGAATCTTAATGGCTACACCTTC
.,.,TRBJ1-5,TRBV4-1,CASSQDGQGNQPQHF,TGCGCCAGCAGCCAAGATGGGCAGGGTAATCAGCCCCAGCATTTT
.,TRBD1,TRBJ2-3,TRBV6-1,CASSTGTGITDTQYF,TGTGCCAGCAGTACCGGGACAGGAATCACAGATACGCAGTATTTT
few,TRBD1,TRBJ2-6,TRBV6-1,CASSEQGAGANVLTF,TGTGCCAGCAGTGAACAGGGGGCTGGGGCCAACGTCCTGACTTTC
few,.,TRBJ1-4,TRBV2,CASSEGYRATNEKLFF,TGTGCCAGCAGTGAAGGTTACAGGGCAACTAATGAAAAACTGTTTTTT
.,TRBD1,TRBJ2-2,TRBV9,CASSVVGQARSGELFF,TGTGCCAGCAGCGTAGTGGGACAGGCACGTTCCGGGGAGCTGTTTTTT
.,TRBD1,TRBJ1-1,TRBV4-2,CASSQEPPGGLVEAFF,TGTGCCAGCAGCCAAGAACCACCAGGGGGCTTGGTTGAAGCTTTCTTT
few,TRBD2,TRBJ2-5,TRBV19,CASSTLAGPETQYF,TGTGCCAGTAGTACGTTAGCGGGGCCAGAGACCCAGTACTTC
.,.,TRBJ1-2,TRBV27,CASSPRQDRYGYTF,TGTGCCAGCAGTCCCAGACAGGACCGCTATGGCTACACCTTC
.,.,TRBJ1-1,TRBV27,CASSLSGRVNTEAFF,TGTGCCAGCAGTTTATCCGGCAGGGTGAACACTGAAGCTTTCTTT
few,.,TRBJ2-2,TRBV5-1,CASSPEGHVNTGELFF,TGCGCCAGCAGCCCGGAAGGACACGTGAACACCGGGGAGCTGTTTTTT
few,TRBD1,TRBJ2-3,TRBV7-9,CASSLGTGGDTQYF,TGTGCCAGCAGCTTGGGGACAGGGGGGGATACGCAGTATTTT
.,.,TRBJ2-7,TRBV11-2,CASSPHYEQYF,TGTGCCAGCAGCCCCCATTACGAGCAGTACTTC